These 5 T cell receptor beta chains share one sample of origin, sequenced in a study of blood T cells in healthy people across ages. A J-beta primer mix and a sample-barcoded 5' primer were used in a second PCR of roughly 6 to 11 cycles. A single record per CDR3 protein comes from TCRdb applying MiXCR to the 5' RACE reads. The sample holds about 800,000 distinct CDR3 sequences, approximately 25% seen once. These data were also filed under a second study, of T cells of mothers and their children.

Material for sequencing was blood. The receptors come from a boy aged 5 to 17 in good health.

Worth noting for this clonotype: Germline is not matched at one junction end, which may reflect a read error. The V call is TRBV7-9, the J call TRBJ2-5, with 10 positions matching TRBD2. The CDR3 runs to 18 residues. Germline loops: CDR1 SEHNR, CDR2 FQNEAQ (reference sequence). The CDR3 here is CASSLLLAGDGSQETQYF. The CDR3 DNA reads as TGCGCCAGCAGCTTATTGCTAGCGGGAGATGGATCGCAAGAGACCCAGTACTTC.

This clonotype was picked up a small number of times. The chain is built from TRBV7-2 and TRBJ1-5; D is possibly TRBD1 (5 bases). CDR3 length equals 15 residues. Germline loops: CDR1 SGHTA, CDR2 FQGNSA. V gave up 7 bases and J gave up 5 bases, with 18 bases separating them. CDR3 DNA: TGTGCCAGCAATACCGGGGGGGGAGACGATCAGCCCCAGCATTTT. It is translated as CASNTGGGDDQPQHF.

A few counts support this clonotype. The V call is TRBV5-1, the J call TRBJ1-1; unclear D gene. V was clipped by 2 bases and J by 4 bases, with 12 bases between them. This CDR3 contains 14 residues. CDR1 SGHRS and CDR2 YFSETQ come from the germline V gene. DNA of the CDR3: TGCGCCAGCAGCTTAGAGGCGGCGGGCACTGAAGCTTTCTTT. Translated, it gives CASSLEAAGTEAFF.

Concerning this clonotype: One end of the junction does not line up with germline, which may come from a read error. The CDR3 reads CASSVEEVLNTEALF. In DNA form, the CDR3 reads TGTGCCAGCAGCGTAGAAGAGGTGTTGAACACTGAAGCTCTCTTT. This rearrangement joins TRBV9 to TRBJ1-1; D call uncertain. Germline assignment: CDR1 SGDLS and CDR2 YYNGEE. The CDR3 is 15 amino acids. Full variable domain (outside the CDR3, taken from reference TRBV9 and TRBJ1-1): DSGVTQTPKHLITATGQRVTLRCSPRSGDLSVYWYQQSLDQGLQFLIQYYNGEERAKGNILERFSAQQFPDLHSELNLSSLELGDSALYFCASSVEEVLNTEALFGQGTRLTVV.

This chain connects TRBV6-2 or TRBV6-3 to TRBJ1-1, with 9 bases aligning to TRBD1. The germline CDR1 and CDR2 sequences are MNHEY and SVGEGT. This CDR3 region has 15 residues. The V segment lost 6 bases and the J segment 5 bases; nucleotides outside the gene matches: 10. CDR3 coding DNA: TGTGCCAGCAGGCCACGACAGGGGGTTGGGACTGAAGCTTTCTTT. It encodes CASRPRQGVGTEAFF.